The 10 T cell receptor beta chains below come from one sample, sequenced in a study of cytomegalovirus exposure and HLA in healthy donors. The PCR ran on 60 Vbeta and 13 Jbeta primers. Clones were read by immunoSEQ multiplex PCR, and TCRdb kept only the in-frame ones, dropping some. The table lists around 90,000 clones, less than 80% of them singletons. The material sequenced was PBMCs. These receptors were obtained from a boy aged 5-17 years in good health and CMV-seropositive.

This clone was counted between two and nine times. This chain joins TRBV5-6 and TRBJ2-3; D may be TRBD1 (6 bases). Germline values: CDR1 SGHDT, CDR2 YYEEEE. V lost 2 bases, J lost 4 bases, and 11 bases lay in between. The CDR3 extends over 14 amino acids. The CDR3 protein is CASSFLTGPDTQYF. The CDR3 bases are TGTGCCAGCAGCTTTCTAACAGGGCCAGATACGCAGTATTTT.

The genes are TRBV5-6 and TRBJ2-3; D perhaps matches TRBD1 (6 bases). Looked up from germline, CDR1 is SGHDT and CDR2 is YYEEEE. V was cut by 2 bases and J by 8 bases, with 24 bases left in between. This CDR3 spans 17 amino acids. CDR3 sequence: CASSFYGQYTGIGTQYF. CDR3 sequence (DNA): TGTGCCAGCAGCTTTTATGGACAGTACACTGGAATTGGTACGCAGTATTTT.

The chain carries TRBV29-1 and TRBJ2-1, with 9 bases aligning to TRBD1. CDR3 length: 18 residues. Per the germline V gene, CDR1 is SQVTM and CDR2 is ANQGSEA. V was pared by 4 bases and J by 2 bases, with 15 bases of the junction left unmatched. Here the CDR3 DNA reads TGCAGCGTTGGGGTCGTAATTACTGGACAGGGGACCTACAATGAGCAGTTCTTC. This encodes CSVGVVITGQGTYNEQFF.

This clone was counted between two and nine times. CDR3 sequence (DNA): TGCAGCGTTGCCGGGACTAGCGTCGTGAATGAGCAGTTCTTC. This sequence encodes CSVAGTSVVNEQFF. The chain uses TRBV29-1 and TRBJ2-1; TRBD2 matches 10 bases. This CDR3 is built from 14 residues. Per germline, CDR1 SQVTM and CDR2 ANQGSEA. V was pared by 4 bases and J by 7 bases, with 7 bases of the junction left unmatched.

By its share, this clone is medium-sized. The CDR3 coding sequence is TGTGCCAGCAGTTCTCTTCATGAGCAGTTCTTC. Its protein is CASSSLHEQFF. V and J are TRBV6-1 and TRBJ2-1; D is undetermined. The CDR3 runs to 11 residues. Germline CDR1 reads MNHNS; CDR2 reads SASEGT. Trimming took off 5 bases at V and 8 bases at J, with 7 bases between the two ends.

This chain connects TRBV4-1 to TRBJ1-5; 11 bases fit TRBD1. With V trimmed by 2 bases and J by 4 bases, 7 bases remained unmatched. The CDR3 has 17 amino acids. In germline, CDR1 is MGHRA, CDR2 YSYEKL. CDR3 in DNA: TGCGCCAGCAGCCAATATACGGGACAGGGGGTTAATCAGCCCCAGCATTTT. Protein: CASSQYTGQGVNQPQHF.

This clone occurred a few times. The J gene is TRBJ2-1, the V gene TRBV5-1; TRBD1 aligns across 9 bases. Germline V gene sequence: CDR1 SGHRS, CDR2 YFSETQ. J was trimmed by 4 bases and V by 1 base; bases with no gene match: 6. CDR3 size: 16 residues. CDR3 DNA: TGCGCCAGCAGCTTGCGTCCGGGACAGGGATACAATGAGCAGTTCTTC. Translated, it gives CASSLRPGQGYNEQFF. The whole variable domain, remainder taken from reference TRBV5-1 and TRBJ2-1, is KAGVTQTPRYLIKTRGQQVTLSCSPISGHRSVSWYQQTPGQGLQFLFEYFSETQRNKGNFPGRFSGRQFSNSRSEMNVSTLELGDSALYLCASSLRPGQGYNEQFFGPGTRLTVL.

This chain uses TRBV6-1 with TRBJ2-1; D might be TRBD2 (7 bases). In germline, CDR1 is MNHNS, CDR2 SASEGT. The CDR3 totals 15 residues. V was cut by 5 bases and J by 5 bases, with 16 bases left in between. In nucleotides, the CDR3 is TGTGCCAGCAGTCCGAGGGGGGGCAAGAACAATGAGCAGTTCTTC. Translation gives CASSPRGGKNNEQFF.

The rearrangement uses TRBV18 and TRBJ1-1; TRBD1 matches 8 bases. V shed 3 bases, J shed 4 bases, and the junction held 16 bases outside the gene matches. Germline CDR1 KGHSH, CDR2 LQKENI. The length of the CDR3 is 18 residues. The CDR3 nucleotides read TGTGCCAGCTCACCCAGGGCTTCCGACAGGGGAGGGAGCACTGAAGCTTTCTTT. Translated, it gives CASSPRASDRGGSTEAFF.

The chain links TRBV7-3 to TRBJ1-1; 7 bases align to TRBD1. Looked up from germline, CDR1 is SGHTA and CDR2 is FQGTGA. With 2 bases clipped from V and 1 base from J, the junction kept 4 bases outside the gene matches. The CDR3 covers 15 residues. CDR3 nucleotide sequence: TGTGCCAGCAGCTTATCTGGACAGGCGAACACTGAAGCTTTCTTT. Protein product: CASSLSGQANTEAFF.